This T cell receptor beta chain was recovered during a study of shared clonotypes between healthy human individuals. In the study overall: The plates for each donor numbered three CD4 naive, three CD4 memory, two CD8 naive and one CD8 memory.

Genomic DNA per cell subset filled all wells of several immunoSEQ plates. Data came from immunoSEQ multiplex PCR; TCRdb stores just in-frame clones and leaves some out. The sample yields roughly 300,000 clones, around nine tenths seen once. To note about this clone: Its antigen is undetermined.

The CDR3 spans 14 residues. V was shortened by 8 bases and J by 3 bases, with 14 bases between the two germline ends. The germline CDR1 and CDR2 sequences are SEHNR and FQNEAQ (reference sequence). Study results and caveats: Several donors had 4% to 6.5% of their naive CD4 clonotypes in common. Though the depth was large, rarefaction showed that sorted-subset sequencing was incomplete.

The specimen sequenced was memory CD8+ T cells sorted from blood. Subset here: CD45RO+ cells pooled with CCR7-negative TemRA cells. The source is a man aged 18 to 30 in good health. V usage is TRBV7-9 and J usage is TRBJ1-3, with a possible D match to TRBD1 (5 bases). The CDR3 is CASAGGPIGNTIYF. CDR3 in DNA: TGTGCCAGCGCCGGGGGACCCATTGGAAACACCATATATTTT.